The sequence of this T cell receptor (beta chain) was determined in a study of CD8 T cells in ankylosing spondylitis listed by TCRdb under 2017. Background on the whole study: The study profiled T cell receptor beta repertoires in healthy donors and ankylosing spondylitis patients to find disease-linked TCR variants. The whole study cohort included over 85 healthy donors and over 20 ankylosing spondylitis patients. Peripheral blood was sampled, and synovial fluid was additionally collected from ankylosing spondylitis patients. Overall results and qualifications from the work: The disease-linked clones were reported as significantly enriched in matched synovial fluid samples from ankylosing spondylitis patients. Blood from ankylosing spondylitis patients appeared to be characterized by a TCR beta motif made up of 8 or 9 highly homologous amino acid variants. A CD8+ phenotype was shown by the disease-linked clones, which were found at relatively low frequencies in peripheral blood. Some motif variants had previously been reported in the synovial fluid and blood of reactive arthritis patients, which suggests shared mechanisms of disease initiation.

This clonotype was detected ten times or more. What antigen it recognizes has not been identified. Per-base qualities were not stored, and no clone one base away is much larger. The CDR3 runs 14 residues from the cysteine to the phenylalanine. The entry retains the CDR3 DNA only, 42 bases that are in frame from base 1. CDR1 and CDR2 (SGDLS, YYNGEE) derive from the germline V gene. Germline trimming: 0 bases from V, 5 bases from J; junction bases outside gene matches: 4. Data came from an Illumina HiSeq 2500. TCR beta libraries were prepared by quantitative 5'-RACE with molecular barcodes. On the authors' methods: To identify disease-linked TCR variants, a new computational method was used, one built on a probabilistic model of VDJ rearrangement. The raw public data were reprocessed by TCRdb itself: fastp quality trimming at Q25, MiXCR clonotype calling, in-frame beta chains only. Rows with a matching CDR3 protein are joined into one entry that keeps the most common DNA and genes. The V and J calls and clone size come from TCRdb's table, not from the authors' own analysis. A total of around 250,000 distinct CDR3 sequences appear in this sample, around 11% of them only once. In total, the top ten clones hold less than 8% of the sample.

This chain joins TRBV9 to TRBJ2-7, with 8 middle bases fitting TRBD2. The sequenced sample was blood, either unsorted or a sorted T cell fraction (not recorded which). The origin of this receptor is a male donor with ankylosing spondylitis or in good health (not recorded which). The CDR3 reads CASSVDRAGDEQYF. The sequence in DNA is TGTGCCAGCAGCGTAGATCGAGCGGGAGACGAGCAGTACTTC. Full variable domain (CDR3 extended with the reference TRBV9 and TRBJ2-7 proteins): DSGVTQTPKHLITATGQRVTLRCSPRSGDLSVYWYQQSLDQGLQFLIQYYNGEERAKGNILERFSAQQFPDLHSELNLSSLELGDSALYFCASSVDRAGDEQYFGPGTRLTVT.